This T cell receptor beta chain was documented in a study of blood T cell repertoires in COVID-19. Background on the study: Researchers got acute and convalescent COVID-19 samples from the United States, Italy and Spain. PBMCs, B-cell-depleted T cells, or T cells provided the cDNA or gDNA that made up the material.

Per the authors' pipeline: Amplified reference gene primers provided the basis for estimating nucleated cell counts. Repertoires were generated with immunoSEQ multiplex PCR, while TCRdb's copy carries only in-frame clones and drops some. Clone size and V and J calls were adopted from that table, with D and trimming inferred from the DNA. The sample has about 150,000 clones, 91% seen once. The CDR3 covers 15 residues. Unmatched junction bases numbered 10, after V lost 4 bases and J lost 4 bases. Germline V gene lookup returns CDR1 SGDLS and CDR2 YYNGEE. The sequence derives from a man between 45 and 60 years old with acute or convalescent COVID-19. The chain combines TRBV9 with TRBJ2-7; TRBD2 matches at 8 bases. Source material: peripheral blood. CDR3 region: CASSPHSGSGYEQYF. CDR3 coding DNA: TGTGCCAGCAGCCCACACAGCGGGAGTGGTTACGAGCAGTACTTC.